The rows below give T cell receptor beta chains drawn from one sample of a study of T cell responses to AZD1222 COVID-19 vaccine. The repertoire was sequenced with immunoSEQ multiplex PCR; TCRdb's copy has only in-frame clones and lacks some. The sample consists of 140,000 to 150,000 clones, about 92% of them appearing once. The specimen was peripheral blood, collected 28 days after the second AZD1222 dose. These receptors all stem from an adult who received the AZD1222 COVID-19 vaccine. Both conserved end residues are part of each CDR3. D genes are given only for firm matches. The size entry is marked missing in some rows and otherwise reads once, few, many or a size class.

>.|.|TRBJ2-5|TRBV19
CASSILAQETQYF
TGTGCCAGTAGTATTTTGGCTCAAGAGACCCAGTACTTC
>.|.|TRBJ2-1|TRBV28
CASSLVRGADLYNEQFF
TGTGCCAGCAGTTTGGTCAGGGGCGCAGATTTGTACAATGAGCAGTTCTTC
>.|TRBD1|TRBJ1-6|TRBV27
CASSLSTGADYNSPLHF
TGTGCCAGCAGTTTATCGACAGGGGCTGACTATAATTCACCCCTCCACTTT
>.|.|TRBJ1-1|TRBV11-3
CASSWETGTEAFF
TGTGCCAGCAGTTGGGAAACAGGGACTGAAGCTTTCTTT
>.|.|TRBJ1-5|TRBV5-8
CASSRADGPQHF
TGTGCCAGCAGTCGGGCCGACGGGCCCCAGCATTTT
>.|.|TRBJ2-5|TRBV29-1
CSVEKTAQQETQYF
TGCAGCGTTGAAAAGACAGCTCAACAAGAGACCCAGTACTTC
>.|TRBD2|TRBJ2-3|TRBV7-2
CASSLGGLADFTDTQYF
TGTGCCAGCAGCTTAGGAGGGCTAGCGGACTTCACAGATACGCAGTATTTT
>once|TRBD1|TRBJ1-1|TRBV6-2/TRBV6-3
CASSRPQGAGAFF
TGTGCCAGCAGCCGCCCGCAGGGGGCCGGAGCTTTCTTT
>.|TRBD1|TRBJ2-1|TRBV3-1/TRBV3-2
CASSQISMGQGHNEQFF
TGTGCCAGCAGCCAAATCTCCATGGGACAGGGCCACAATGAGCAGTTCTTC
>.|.|TRBJ1-2|TRBV21-1
CASSKDRTGEWYGYTF
TGTGCCAGCAGCAAAGATCGGACAGGGGAGTGGTATGGCTACACCTTC
>.|.|TRBJ2-1|TRBV18
CASSLRGRGEQFF
TGTGCCAGCTCACTCAGGGGAAGAGGTGAGCAGTTCTTC
>.|.|TRBJ1-1|TRBV23-1
CASSRAGRTEAFF
TGCGCCAGCAGTCGGGCGGGCAGGACTGAAGCTTTCTTT
>.|.|TRBJ1-1|TRBV7-2
CASSLVWGMRDTEAFF
TGTGCCAGCAGCTTAGTATGGGGGATGAGGGACACTGAAGCTTTCTTT
>.|.|TRBJ2-7|TRBV28
CASSPGGPGYEQYF
TGTGCCAGCAGTCCAGGAGGGCCCGGCTACGAGCAGTACTTC
>.|.|TRBJ2-1|TRBV24-1
CATSLGGDPYNEQFF
TGTGCCACCAGTCTAGGGGGAGACCCCTACAATGAGCAGTTCTTC
>.|TRBD1|TRBJ2-7|TRBV19
CASRGTGGSYEQYF
TGTGCCAGTAGAGGGACAGGGGGGTCCTACGAGCAGTACTTC
>.|.|TRBJ2-1|TRBV5-1
CASRGPQYGSYNEQFF
TGCGCCAGCAGGGGGCCCCAGTACGGCTCCTACAATGAGCAGTTCTTC
>.|TRBD1|TRBJ2-3|TRBV18
CASLGQERDTQYF
TGTGCCAGCTTGGGACAGGAAAGGGATACGCAGTATTTT
>.|.|TRBJ2-7|TRBV10-3
CAISVNSETYEQYF
TGTGCCATCAGTGTGAATAGCGAAACCTACGAGCAGTACTTC
>.|.|TRBJ2-2|TRBV14
CASSQGGATGELFF
TGTGCCAGCAGCCAAGGGGGGGCCACCGGGGAGCTGTTTTTT
>.|.|TRBJ1-1|TRBV29-1
CSVVTGNTEAFF
TGCAGCGTTGTTACTGGGAACACTGAAGCTTTCTTT
>.|TRBD2|TRBJ2-1|TRBV4-3
CASSPTGGRVGYNEQFF
TGCGCCAGCAGCCCCACGGGCGGGAGGGTAGGTTACAATGAGCAGTTCTTC
>.|.|TRBJ2-3|TRBV19
CASSENSGTSTDTQYF
TGTGCCAGTAGTGAAAATAGCGGAACTAGCACAGATACGCAGTATTTT
>.|.|TRBJ1-3|TRBV29-1
CSVYSSGNTIYF
TGCAGCGTGTACAGCTCTGGAAACACCATATATTTT
>.|.|TRBJ1-1|TRBV30
CAWSLGANTEAFF
TGTGCCTGGAGCCTAGGGGCGAACACTGAAGCTTTCTTT
>.|.|TRBJ1-5|TRBV3-1/TRBV3-2
CASSQDTDQPQHF
TGTGCCAGCAGCCAGGATACGGATCAGCCCCAGCATTTT
>.|.|TRBJ2-1|TRBV7-8
CASSSRTVREQFF
TGTGCCAGCAGCTCTCGGACGGTGCGAGAGCAGTTCTTC
>.|.|TRBJ1-4|TRBV7-6
CASSLGENEKLFF
TGTGCCAGCAGCTTAGGGGAGAATGAAAAACTGTTTTTT
>.|.|TRBJ1-5|TRBV5-6
CASSSGENQPQHF
TGTGCCAGCAGCTCAGGAGAAAATCAGCCCCAGCATTTT
>.|.|TRBJ1-5|TRBV6-6
CASSFQGSNQPQHF
TGTGCCAGCAGTTTCCAGGGGAGCAATCAGCCCCAGCATTTT
>.|.|TRBJ1-2|TRBV3-1/TRBV3-2
CASSQEGLVSTRGYTF
TGTGCCAGCAGCCAAGAGGGATTGGTTTCGACGAGAGGCTACACCTTC
>.|TRBD2|TRBJ2-1|TRBV6-4
CASSTEAGVSYNEQFF
TGTGCCAGCAGTACGGAAGCGGGAGTATCCTACAATGAGCAGTTCTTC
>.|.|TRBJ1-1|TRBV11-2
CASSSPYRELNTEAFF
TGTGCCAGCAGCTCGCCCTACAGGGAATTGAACACTGAAGCTTTCTTT
>.|.|TRBJ1-2|TRBV2
CASSVSENYGYTF
TGTGCCAGCAGTGTATCAGAGAACTATGGCTACACCTTC
>.|TRBD2|TRBJ2-2|TRBV5-6
CASSLIERERTGELFF
TGTGCCAGCAGCTTGATCGAGCGGGAGAGGACCGGGGAGCTGTTTTTT
>.|TRBD2|TRBJ2-1|TRBV6-5
CASSYSGESYNEQFF
TGTGCCAGCAGTTATAGCGGGGAAAGCTACAATGAGCAGTTCTTC
>.|TRBD2|TRBJ2-5|TRBV11-1
CASSLAIPGLAGGETQYF
TGTGCCAGCAGCTTAGCAATCCCCGGACTAGCGGGAGGTGAGACCCAGTACTTC
>.|TRBD1|TRBJ1-1|TRBV18
CASSPRTGEAFF
TGTGCCAGCTCACCCAGGACAGGAGAAGCTTTCTTT
>.|TRBD2|TRBJ2-7|TRBV5-1
CASSLVSGSRYEQYF
TGCGCCAGCAGCTTGGTTAGCGGGAGCCGATACGAGCAGTACTTC
>.|.|TRBJ2-3|TRBV6-5
CASRGVFTDTQYF
TGTGCCAGCAGAGGAGTATTCACAGATACGCAGTATTTT
>.|.|TRBJ2-7|TRBV5-1
CASSFNGGDSYEQYF
TGCGCCAGCAGCTTCAATGGCGGAGACTCCTACGAGCAGTACTTC
>.|.|TRBJ1-1|TRBV14
CASSQNNGWNTEAFF
TGTGCCAGCAGCCAAAATAATGGGTGGAACACTGAAGCTTTCTTT
>.|TRBD2|TRBJ2-7|TRBV7-2
CASSFTSGTSYEQYF
TGTGCCAGCAGCTTTACGAGCGGGACGTCCTACGAGCAGTACTTC
>.|.|TRBJ1-2|TRBV7-2
CASSLAGSGGYTF
TGTGCCAGCAGCTTAGCAGGGAGTGGAGGCTACACCTTC
>.|.|TRBJ1-5|TRBV30
CAWTRGVNQPQHF
TGTGCCTGGACAAGAGGGGTTAACCAGCCCCAGCATTTT
>.|.|TRBJ1-1|TRBV6-5
CASSYRSNTEAFF
TGTGCCAGCAGTTACAGGTCTAACACTGAAGCTTTCTTT
>.|.|TRBJ1-2|TRBV10-3
CAISDRDGGYTF
TGTGCCATCAGTGACAGGGATGGGGGCTACACCTTC
>few|.|TRBJ2-7|TRBV27
CASSRPGTGTYEQYF
TGTGCCAGCAGCCGACCCGGGACGGGGACCTACGAGCAGTACTTC
>.|.|TRBJ1-2|TRBV28
CASSVRGRNYGYTF
TGTGCCAGCAGTGTCCGGGGACGAAACTATGGCTACACCTTC
>.|.|TRBJ2-3|TRBV19
CASGGELGTDTQYF
TGTGCCAGTGGTGGGGAGTTAGGGACAGATACGCAGTATTTT
>.|.|TRBJ2-4|TRBV2
CASSDKERAKNIQYF
TGTGCCAGCAGTGATAAGGAGAGAGCCAAAAACATTCAGTACTTC
>.|TRBD1|TRBJ1-2|TRBV6-5
CASREDRAGYGYTF
TGTGCCAGCAGGGAGGACAGGGCTGGCTATGGCTACACCTTC
>once|.|TRBJ2-7|TRBV5-6
CASSLWGAISYEQYF
TGTGCCAGCAGCTTGTGGGGCGCTATCTCCTACGAGCAGTACTTC
>.|.|TRBJ1-2|TRBV7-9
CASSPDAYGYTF
TGTGCCAGCAGCCCGGACGCCTATGGCTACACCTTC
>.|TRBD1|TRBJ2-5|TRBV5-6
CASSQGQIQETQYF
TGTGCCAGCAGCCAGGGACAGATCCAAGAGACCCAGTACTTC